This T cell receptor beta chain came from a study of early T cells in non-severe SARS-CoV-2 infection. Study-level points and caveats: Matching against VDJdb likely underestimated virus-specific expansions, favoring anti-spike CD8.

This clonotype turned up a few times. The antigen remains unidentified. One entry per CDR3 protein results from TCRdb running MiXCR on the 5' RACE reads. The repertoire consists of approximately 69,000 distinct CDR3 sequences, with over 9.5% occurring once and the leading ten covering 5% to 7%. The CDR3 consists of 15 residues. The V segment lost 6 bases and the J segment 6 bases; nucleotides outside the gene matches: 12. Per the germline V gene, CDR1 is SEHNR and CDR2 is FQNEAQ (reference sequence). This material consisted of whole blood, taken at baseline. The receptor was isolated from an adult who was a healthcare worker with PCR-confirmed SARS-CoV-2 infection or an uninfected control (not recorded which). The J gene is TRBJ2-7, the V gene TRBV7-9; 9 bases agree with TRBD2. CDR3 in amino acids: CASSSSGRSPLEQYF. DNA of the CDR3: TGTGCCAGCAGTTCCAGCGGGAGGTCTCCCCTCGAGCAGTACTTC.